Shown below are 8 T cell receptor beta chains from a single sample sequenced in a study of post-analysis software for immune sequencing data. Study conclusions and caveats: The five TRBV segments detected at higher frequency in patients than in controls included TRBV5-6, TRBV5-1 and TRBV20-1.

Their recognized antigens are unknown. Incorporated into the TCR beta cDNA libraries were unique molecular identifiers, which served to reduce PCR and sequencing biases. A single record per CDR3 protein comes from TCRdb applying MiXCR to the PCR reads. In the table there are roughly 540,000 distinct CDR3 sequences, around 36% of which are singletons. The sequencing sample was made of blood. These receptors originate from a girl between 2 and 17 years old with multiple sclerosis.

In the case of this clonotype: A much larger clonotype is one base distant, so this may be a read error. CDR3 amino acids: CAGSDLYEQYF. CDR3 nucleotide sequence: TGTGCCGGCAGCGACCTCTACGAGCAGTACTTC. The chain recombines TRBV7-8 with TRBJ2-4, with D uncertain. The tail of the sequence fits TRBJ2-7 better, so the J call may be wrong. The germline V gene encodes CDR1 SGHVS and CDR2 FQNEAQ. The CDR3 has 11 amino acids.

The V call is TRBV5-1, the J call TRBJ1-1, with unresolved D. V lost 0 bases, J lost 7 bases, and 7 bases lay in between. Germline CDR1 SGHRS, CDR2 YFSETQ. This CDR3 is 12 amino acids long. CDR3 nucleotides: TGCGCCAGCAGCTTGGGAGGTCTTGAAGCTTTCTTT. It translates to CASSLGGLEAFF. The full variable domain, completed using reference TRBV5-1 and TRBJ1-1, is KAGVTQTPRYLIKTRGQQVTLSCSPISGHRSVSWYQQTPGQGLQFLFEYFSETQRNKGNFPGRFSGRQFSNSRSEMNVSTLELGDSALYLCASSLGGLEAFFGQGTRLTVV.

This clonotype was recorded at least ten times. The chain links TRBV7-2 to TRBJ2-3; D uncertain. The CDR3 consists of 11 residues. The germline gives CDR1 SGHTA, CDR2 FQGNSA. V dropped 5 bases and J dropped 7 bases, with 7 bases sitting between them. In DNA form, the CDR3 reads TGTGCCAGCAGCCAGAGTCATACGCAGTATTTT. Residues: CASSQSHTQYF.

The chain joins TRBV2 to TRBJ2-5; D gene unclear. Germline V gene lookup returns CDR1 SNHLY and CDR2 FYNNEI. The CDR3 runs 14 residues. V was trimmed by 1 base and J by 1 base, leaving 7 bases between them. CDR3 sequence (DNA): TGTGCCAGCAGTGAAGTTAGGGTCCAAGAGACCCAGTACTTC. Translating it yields CASSEVRVQETQYF. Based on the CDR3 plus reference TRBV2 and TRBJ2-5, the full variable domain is EPEVTQTPSHQVTQMGQEVILRCVPISNHLYFYWYRQILGQKVEFLVSFYNNEISEKSEIFDDQFSVERPDGSNFTLKIRSTKLEDSAMYFCASSEVRVQETQYFGPGTRLLVL.

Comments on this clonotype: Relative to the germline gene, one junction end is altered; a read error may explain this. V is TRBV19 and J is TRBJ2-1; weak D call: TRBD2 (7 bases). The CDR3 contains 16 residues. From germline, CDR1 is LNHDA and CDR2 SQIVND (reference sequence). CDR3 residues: CASSLFGGRSYNEQFF. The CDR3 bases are TGCGCCAGTAGCTTATTCGGGGGGCGCTCCTACAATGAGCAGTTCTTC.

CDR3 region: CASSQDPSAGAFF. The CDR3 DNA follows: TGTGCCAGCAGCCAAGATCCGTCGGCAGGAGCTTTCTTT. V usage is TRBV3-1 and J usage is TRBJ1-1; D uncertain. The CDR3 covers 13 residues. V was shortened by 0 bases and J by 10 bases, with 12 bases between the two germline ends. CDR1 and CDR2 from the germline V gene are LGHDT and YNNKEL (reference sequence).

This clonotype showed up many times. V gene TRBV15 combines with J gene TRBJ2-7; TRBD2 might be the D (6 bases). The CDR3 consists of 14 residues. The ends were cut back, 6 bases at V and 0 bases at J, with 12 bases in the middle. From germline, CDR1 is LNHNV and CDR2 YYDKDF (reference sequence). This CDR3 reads CATRAAGGSYEQYF. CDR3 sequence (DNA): TGTGCCACCAGGGCAGCCGGGGGCTCCTACGAGCAGTACTTC.

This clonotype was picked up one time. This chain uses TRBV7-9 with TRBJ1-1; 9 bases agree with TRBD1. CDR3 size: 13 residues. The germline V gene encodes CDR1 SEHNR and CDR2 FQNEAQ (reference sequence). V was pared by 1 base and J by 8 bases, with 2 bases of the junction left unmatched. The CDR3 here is CASSLGDRGEAFF. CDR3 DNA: TGTGCCAGCAGCTTAGGAGACAGGGGGGAAGCTTTCTTT.